This TCR beta chain is drawn from a study of blood T cells in healthy people across ages. Then a second PCR, running about 6 to 11 cycles, was carried out with a sample-barcoded 5' primer and a J-beta primer mix. TCRdb processed the 5' RACE reads anew with MiXCR; each CDR3 protein has one entry. There are some 900,000 distinct CDR3 sequences in the sample; roughly 50% occur only once, and 13% lies in the top ten. The study, taken as a whole, reports: Long-lived donors had more naive CD4+ cells and higher diversity than aged donors.

Turning to this clonotype: Its antigen is unknown. At one end the junction does not follow the germline gene, possibly because of a read error.

This CDR3 is built from 14 residues. Germline V lookup: CDR1 SQVTM, CDR2 ANQGSEA. Material for sequencing was blood. The receptor was derived from a man aged 25 to 45 in good health. The chain links TRBV29-1 to TRBJ2-3, with 7 bases identical to TRBD1. The CDR3 sequence: CGVPRARGTDTQYF. The CDR3 region has the DNA TGCGGCGTTCCTCGGGCCAGGGGGACAGATACGCAGTATTTT.